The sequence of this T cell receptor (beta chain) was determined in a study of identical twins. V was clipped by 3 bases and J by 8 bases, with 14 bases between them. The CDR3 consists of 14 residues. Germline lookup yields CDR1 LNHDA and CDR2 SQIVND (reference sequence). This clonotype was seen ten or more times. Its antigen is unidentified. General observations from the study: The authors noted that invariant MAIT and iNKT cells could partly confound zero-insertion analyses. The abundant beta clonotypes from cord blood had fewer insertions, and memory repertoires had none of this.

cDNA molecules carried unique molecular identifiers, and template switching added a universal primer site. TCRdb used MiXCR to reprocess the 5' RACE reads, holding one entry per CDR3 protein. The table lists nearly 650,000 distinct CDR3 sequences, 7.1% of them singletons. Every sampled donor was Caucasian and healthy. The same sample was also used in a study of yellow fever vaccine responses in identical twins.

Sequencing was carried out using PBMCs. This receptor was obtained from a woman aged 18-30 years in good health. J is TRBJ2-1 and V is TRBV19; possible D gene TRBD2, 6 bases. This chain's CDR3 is CASSMAAGWYEQFF. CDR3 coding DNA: TGTGCCAGTAGTATGGCGGCGGGGTGGTATGAGCAGTTCTTC.